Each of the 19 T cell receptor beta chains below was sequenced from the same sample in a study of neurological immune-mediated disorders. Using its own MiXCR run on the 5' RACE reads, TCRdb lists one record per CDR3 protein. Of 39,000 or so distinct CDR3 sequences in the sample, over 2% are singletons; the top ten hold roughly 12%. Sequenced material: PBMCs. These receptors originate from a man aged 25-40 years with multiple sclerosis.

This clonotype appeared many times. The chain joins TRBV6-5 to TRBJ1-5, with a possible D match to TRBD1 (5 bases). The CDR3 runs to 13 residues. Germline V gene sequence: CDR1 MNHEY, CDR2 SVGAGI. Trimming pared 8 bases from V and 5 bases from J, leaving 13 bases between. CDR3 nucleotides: TGTGCCAGCGGCTACAGGTCCCATCAGCCCCAGCATTTT. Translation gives CASGYRSHQPQHF.

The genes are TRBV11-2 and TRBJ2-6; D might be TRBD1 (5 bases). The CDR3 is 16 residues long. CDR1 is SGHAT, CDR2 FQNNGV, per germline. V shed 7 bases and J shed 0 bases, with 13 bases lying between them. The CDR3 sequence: CASTFLGRSGANVLTF. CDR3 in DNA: TGTGCCAGCACCTTTCTGGGGCGCTCTGGGGCCAACGTCCTGACTTTC.

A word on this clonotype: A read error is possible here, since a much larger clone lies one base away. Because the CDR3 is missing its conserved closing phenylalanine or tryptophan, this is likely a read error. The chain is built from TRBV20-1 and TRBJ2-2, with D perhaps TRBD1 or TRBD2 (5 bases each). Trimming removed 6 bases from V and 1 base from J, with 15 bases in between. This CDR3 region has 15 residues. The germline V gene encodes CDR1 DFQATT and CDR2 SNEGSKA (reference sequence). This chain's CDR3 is CSAKWGSRNTGELFS. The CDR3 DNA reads TGCAGTGCCAAGTGGGGGAGTCGGAACACCGGGGAGCTGTTTTCT.

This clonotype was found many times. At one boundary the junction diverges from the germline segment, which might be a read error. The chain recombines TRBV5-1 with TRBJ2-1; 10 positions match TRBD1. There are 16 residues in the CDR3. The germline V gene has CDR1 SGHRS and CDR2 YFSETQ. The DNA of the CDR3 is TGCGCCAGCAGCTGGAAGACAGGGGGCTCCCACAATGAGCAGTTCTTC. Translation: CASSWKTGGSHNEQFF.

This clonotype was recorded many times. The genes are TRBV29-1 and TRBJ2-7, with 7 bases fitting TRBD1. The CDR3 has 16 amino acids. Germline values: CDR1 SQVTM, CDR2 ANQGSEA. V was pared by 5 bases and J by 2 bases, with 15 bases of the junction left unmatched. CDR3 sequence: CSVHNINGQGAYEQYF. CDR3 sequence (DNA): TGCAGCGTTCACAACATCAACGGGCAGGGGGCCTACGAGCAGTACTTC.

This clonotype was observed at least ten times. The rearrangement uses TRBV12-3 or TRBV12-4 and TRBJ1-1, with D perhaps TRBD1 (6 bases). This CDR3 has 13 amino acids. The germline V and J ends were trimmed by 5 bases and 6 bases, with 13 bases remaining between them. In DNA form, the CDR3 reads TGTGCCAGCAGTCCCGACAGGTCCGCTGAAGCTTTCTTT. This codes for CASSPDRSAEAFF.

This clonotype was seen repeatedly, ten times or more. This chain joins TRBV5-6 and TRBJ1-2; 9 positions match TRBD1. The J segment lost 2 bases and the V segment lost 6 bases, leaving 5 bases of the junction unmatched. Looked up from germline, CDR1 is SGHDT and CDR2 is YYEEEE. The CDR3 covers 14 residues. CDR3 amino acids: CASIRTGENYGYTF. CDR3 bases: TGTGCCAGCATACGGACAGGGGAGAACTATGGCTACACCTTC.

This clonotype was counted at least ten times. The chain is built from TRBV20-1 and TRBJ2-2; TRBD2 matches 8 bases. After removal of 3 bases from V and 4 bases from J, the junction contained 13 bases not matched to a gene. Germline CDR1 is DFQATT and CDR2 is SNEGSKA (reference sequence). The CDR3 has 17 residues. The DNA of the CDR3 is TGCAGTGCTAGTTACGGGAGGGCCAACCGGGCCACCGGGGAGCTGTTTTTT. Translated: CSASYGRANRATGELFF.

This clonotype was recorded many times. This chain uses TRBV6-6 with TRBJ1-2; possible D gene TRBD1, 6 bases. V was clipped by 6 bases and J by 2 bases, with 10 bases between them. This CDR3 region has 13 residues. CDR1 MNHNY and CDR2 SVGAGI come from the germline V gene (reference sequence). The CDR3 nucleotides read TGTGCCAGCAGGCCCAGGGGCAACTATGGCTACACCTTC. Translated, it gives CASRPRGNYGYTF.

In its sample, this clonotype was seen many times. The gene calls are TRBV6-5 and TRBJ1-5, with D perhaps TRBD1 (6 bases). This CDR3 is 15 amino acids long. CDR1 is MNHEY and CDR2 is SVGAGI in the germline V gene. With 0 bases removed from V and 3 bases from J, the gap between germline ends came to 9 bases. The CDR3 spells CASSYSGQLNQPQHF. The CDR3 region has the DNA TGTGCCAGCAGTTACTCTGGACAGCTCAATCAGCCCCAGCATTTT.

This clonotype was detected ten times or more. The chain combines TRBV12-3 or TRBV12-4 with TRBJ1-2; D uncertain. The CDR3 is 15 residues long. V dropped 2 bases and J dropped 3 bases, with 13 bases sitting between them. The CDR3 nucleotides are TGTGCCAGCAGTTTAAGGGATCCAACCCACTATGGCTACACCTTC. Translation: CASSLRDPTHYGYTF.

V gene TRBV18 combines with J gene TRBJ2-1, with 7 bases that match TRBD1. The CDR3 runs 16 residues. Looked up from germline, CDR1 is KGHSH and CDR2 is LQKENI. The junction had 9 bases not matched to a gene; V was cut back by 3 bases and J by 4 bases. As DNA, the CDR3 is TGTGCCAGCTCACCCCCCGGGACAGCGCTTTACAATGAGCAGTTCTTC. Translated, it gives CASSPPGTALYNEQFF.

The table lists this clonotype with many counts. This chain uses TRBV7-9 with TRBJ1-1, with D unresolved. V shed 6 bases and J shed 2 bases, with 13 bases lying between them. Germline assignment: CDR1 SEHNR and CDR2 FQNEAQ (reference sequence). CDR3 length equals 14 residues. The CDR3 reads CASSIQFLNTEAFF. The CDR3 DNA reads TGTGCCAGCAGTATACAGTTTCTAAACACTGAAGCTTTCTTT.

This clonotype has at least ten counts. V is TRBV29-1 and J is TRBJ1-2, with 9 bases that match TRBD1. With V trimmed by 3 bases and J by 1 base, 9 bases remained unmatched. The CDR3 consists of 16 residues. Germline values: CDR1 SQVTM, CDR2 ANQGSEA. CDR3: CSVDRPVTGGNYGYTF. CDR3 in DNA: TGCAGCGTTGACCGTCCGGTGACAGGGGGTAACTATGGCTACACCTTC.

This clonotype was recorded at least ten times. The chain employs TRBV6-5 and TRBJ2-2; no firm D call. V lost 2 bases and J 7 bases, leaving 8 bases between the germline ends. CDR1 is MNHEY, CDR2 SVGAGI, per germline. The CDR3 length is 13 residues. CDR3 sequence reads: CASSYGRVGELFF. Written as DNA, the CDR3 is TGTGCCAGCAGTTACGGAAGAGTCGGGGAGCTGTTTTTT.

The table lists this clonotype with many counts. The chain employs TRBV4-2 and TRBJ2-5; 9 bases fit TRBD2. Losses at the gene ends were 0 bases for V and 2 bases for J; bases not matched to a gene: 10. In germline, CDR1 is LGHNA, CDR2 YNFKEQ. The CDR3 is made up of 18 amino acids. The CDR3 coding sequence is TGTGCCAGCAGCCAAGACGGTAGCGGGGGTCCCCTTCAAGAGACCCAGTACTTC. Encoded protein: CASSQDGSGGPLQETQYF.

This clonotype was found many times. Here the CDR3 reads CAISVGLAGSYEQYF. For the CDR3, the DNA is TGTGCCATCAGTGTGGGACTAGCGGGCTCCTACGAGCAGTACTTC. This sequence joins TRBV10-3 and TRBJ2-7, with 12 positions matching TRBD2. Germline assignment: CDR1 ENHRY and CDR2 SYGVKD. The CDR3 length is 15 residues. The J segment lost 0 bases and the V segment lost 4 bases, leaving 1 base of the junction unmatched.

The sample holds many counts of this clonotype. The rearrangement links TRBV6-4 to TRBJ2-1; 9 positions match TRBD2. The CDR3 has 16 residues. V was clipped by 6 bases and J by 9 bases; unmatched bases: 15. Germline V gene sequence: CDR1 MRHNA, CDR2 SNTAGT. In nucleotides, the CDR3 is TGTGCCAGCAGCCCCACCGGCGGGGGGGCGGTCTTTGAGCAGTTCTTC. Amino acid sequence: CASSPTGGGAVFEQFF.

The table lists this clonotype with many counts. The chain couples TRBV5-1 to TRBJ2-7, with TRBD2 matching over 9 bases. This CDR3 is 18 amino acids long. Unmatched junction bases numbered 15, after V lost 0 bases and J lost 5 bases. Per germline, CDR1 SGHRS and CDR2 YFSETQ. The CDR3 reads CASSLAKIAGEEINEQYF. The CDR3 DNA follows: TGCGCCAGCAGCTTGGCCAAGATAGCGGGAGAAGAGATTAACGAGCAGTACTTC.